This entry is about one T cell receptor (beta chain). Antigen: not known. These data are taken from a study of OX40 agonist ivuxolimab in advanced cancers. Background on the study: Patients were 82.7% male with ages about 23 to 90, mean 60.

Overall study results and limits: Doses of 0.1 to 3.0 mg/kg were accompanied by clonal expansion of CD4+ and CD8+ blood T cells by week 6. Compared with CD4+, CD8+ T cells on average had more expanded clones.

Produced via immunoSEQ multiplex PCR; TCRdb's table is partial and in-frame only. The sample carries tens of thousands of clones, approximately 86% recorded once. Blood was sampled at baseline, cycle 4 day 1, and cycle 7 day 1. The origin of this receptor is an adult with an advanced solid tumor such as melanoma, head and neck, liver or kidney cancer. The sequences come from CD4+ or CD8+ T cells sorted from blood, collected in a trial of the OX40 agonist ivuxolimab.

As DNA, the CDR3 is TGCGCCAGCAGCTCCTCCGGTCGGCAAGATACGCAGTATTTT. It encodes CASSSSGRQDTQYF. This rearrangement joins TRBV5-1 to TRBJ2-3; D gene unclear. In germline, CDR1 is SGHRS, CDR2 YFSETQ. This CDR3 region has 14 residues. Trimming pared 3 bases from V and 5 bases from J, leaving 13 bases between.